The rows below give T cell receptor beta chains drawn from one sample of a study of shared clonotypes between healthy human individuals. Data came from immunoSEQ multiplex PCR; TCRdb stores just in-frame clones and leaves some out. The table lists millions of clones, approximately 93% of them singletons. What was sequenced was naive CD4+ T cells from PBMCs. The receptors come from a man between 18 and 29 years old in good health. Some clones in this sample may be carry-over from other donors' samples. The CDR3 runs from the conserved cysteine through the conserved F or W. D genes are given only for firm matches. Expanded clones are given a class, and other clones once, few, many or no size at all.

abundance: NA; v_gene: TRBV28; j_gene: TRBJ1-2; d_gene: NA; CDR3aa: CASSSYTSYGYTF; CDR3nt: TGTGCCAGCAGTTCCTACACCAGCTATGGCTACACCTTC
abundance: NA; v_gene: TRBV13; j_gene: TRBJ1-3; d_gene: NA; CDR3aa: CASSLYRTSGNTIYF; CDR3nt: TGTGCCAGCAGCTTATACCGGACCTCTGGAAACACCATATATTTT
abundance: NA; v_gene: TRBV2; j_gene: TRBJ1-1; d_gene: NA; CDR3aa: CASSEIRGSEAFF; CDR3nt: TGTGCCAGCAGTGAAATCAGGGGTTCTGAAGCTTTCTTT
abundance: NA; v_gene: TRBV28; j_gene: TRBJ1-3; d_gene: TRBD1; CDR3aa: CASSPSGQGAVHTIYF; CDR3nt: TGTGCCAGCAGCCCTTCCGGGCAGGGGGCGGTTCACACCATATATTTT
abundance: NA; v_gene: TRBV5-4; j_gene: TRBJ2-2; d_gene: NA; CDR3aa: CASSLGVRNTGELFF; CDR3nt: TGTGCCAGCAGCTTGGGAGTCAGGAACACCGGGGAGCTGTTTTTT
abundance: NA; v_gene: TRBV29-1; j_gene: TRBJ1-5; d_gene: TRBD1; CDR3aa: CSVTGGGQPQHF; CDR3nt: TGCAGCGTGACAGGGGGCGGTCAGCCCCAGCATTTT
abundance: NA; v_gene: TRBV2; j_gene: TRBJ2-7; d_gene: NA; CDR3aa: CASRALRTPEEQYF; CDR3nt: TGTGCCAGCAGAGCCCTTCGGACCCCCGAGGAGCAGTACTTC
abundance: NA; v_gene: TRBV28; j_gene: TRBJ2-1; d_gene: NA; CDR3aa: CASKGQYNEQFF; CDR3nt: TGTGCCAGCAAAGGACAGTACAATGAGCAGTTCTTC
abundance: once; v_gene: TRBV11-3; j_gene: TRBJ2-5; d_gene: TRBD1; CDR3aa: CASGTGGTQYF; CDR3nt: TGTGCCAGCGGGACAGGAGGGACCCAGTACTTC
abundance: NA; v_gene: TRBV5-1; j_gene: TRBJ2-7; d_gene: TRBD2; CDR3aa: CASSIRTSGIYEQYF; CDR3nt: TGCGCCAGCAGCATTCGGACTAGCGGAATCTACGAGCAGTACTTC
abundance: NA; v_gene: TRBV4-1; j_gene: TRBJ1-5; d_gene: NA; CDR3aa: CASTAGLNQPQHF; CDR3nt: TGCGCCAGCACGGCAGGATTAAATCAGCCCCAGCATTTT
abundance: NA; v_gene: TRBV7-9; j_gene: TRBJ2-1; d_gene: NA; CDR3aa: CASSLLRVPYNEQFF; CDR3nt: TGTGCCAGCAGCTTACTCAGGGTTCCCTACAATGAGCAGTTCTTC
abundance: once; v_gene: TRBV5-6; j_gene: TRBJ1-1; d_gene: NA; CDR3aa: CASSFVALGTEAFF; CDR3nt: TGTGCCAGCAGCTTCGTGGCCCTTGGCACTGAAGCTTTCTTT
abundance: NA; v_gene: TRBV9; j_gene: TRBJ2-3; d_gene: NA; CDR3aa: CASSVGYYSTAQYF; CDR3nt: TGTGCCAGCAGCGTAGGCTACTACTCCACGGCGCAGTATTTT
abundance: NA; v_gene: TRBV7-2; j_gene: TRBJ1-1; d_gene: TRBD1; CDR3aa: CASSLVTGGVTEAFF; CDR3nt: TGTGCCAGCAGCTTAGTCACAGGGGGGGTCACTGAAGCTTTCTTT
abundance: NA; v_gene: TRBV19; j_gene: TRBJ2-5; d_gene: NA; CDR3aa: CASSMAQGWGGETQYF; CDR3nt: TGTGCCAGTAGTATGGCCCAGGGCTGGGGTGGGGAGACCCAGTACTTC
abundance: NA; v_gene: TRBV11-3; j_gene: TRBJ2-1; d_gene: TRBD2; CDR3aa: CASSLITSGRNEQFF; CDR3nt: TGTGCCAGCAGCTTAATAACTAGCGGGAGAAATGAGCAGTTCTTC
abundance: NA; v_gene: TRBV9; j_gene: TRBJ2-2; d_gene: NA; CDR3aa: CASSVERAGLGTGELFF; CDR3nt: TGTGCCAGCAGCGTAGAGAGGGCGGGGTTGGGCACCGGGGAGCTGTTTTTT
abundance: once; v_gene: TRBV7-2; j_gene: TRBJ2-3; d_gene: NA; CDR3aa: CASSWVRDTQYF; CDR3nt: TGTGCCAGCAGCTGGGTCAGGGATACGCAGTATTTT
abundance: NA; v_gene: TRBV5-1; j_gene: TRBJ2-1; d_gene: NA; CDR3aa: CASSLERGSHNEQFF; CDR3nt: TGCGCCAGCAGCTTGGAACGGGGGAGCCACAATGAGCAGTTCTTC
abundance: NA; v_gene: TRBV10-3; j_gene: TRBJ2-7; d_gene: TRBD1; CDR3aa: CAISESGRDRGSYEQYF; CDR3nt: TGTGCCATCAGTGAGTCGGGAAGGGACAGGGGTTCTTACGAGCAGTACTTC
abundance: NA; v_gene: TRBV4-1; j_gene: TRBJ2-3; d_gene: NA; CDR3aa: CASSPPQRSTDTQYF; CDR3nt: TGCGCCAGCAGCCCGCCCCAGCGGAGCACAGATACGCAGTATTTT
abundance: NA; v_gene: TRBV9; j_gene: TRBJ2-5; d_gene: TRBD2; CDR3aa: CASSVAGTSQETQYF; CDR3nt: TGTGCCAGCAGCGTAGCGGGGACTAGTCAGGAGACCCAGTACTTC
abundance: NA; v_gene: TRBV15; j_gene: TRBJ2-3; d_gene: TRBD1; CDR3aa: CATSRDRGPTDTQYF; CDR3nt: TGTGCCACCAGCAGGGACAGGGGGCCCACAGATACGCAGTATTTT
abundance: NA; v_gene: TRBV6-1; j_gene: TRBJ1-2; d_gene: NA; CDR3aa: CASSEPRAGLYGYTF; CDR3nt: TGTGCCAGCAGTGAACCCCGGGCAGGACTCTATGGCTACACCTTC
abundance: NA; v_gene: TRBV4-2; j_gene: TRBJ2-5; d_gene: TRBD2; CDR3aa: CASSHAGLAGGGGETQYF; CDR3nt: TGTGCCAGCAGCCACGCGGGATTAGCGGGAGGGGGGGGTGAGACCCAGTACTTC
abundance: NA; v_gene: TRBV9; j_gene: TRBJ2-1; d_gene: TRBD2; CDR3aa: CASSVEGLAFGEQFF; CDR3nt: TGTGCCAGCAGCGTAGAGGGACTAGCGTTTGGTGAGCAGTTCTTC
abundance: NA; v_gene: TRBV28; j_gene: TRBJ1-6; d_gene: TRBD1; CDR3aa: CASSLRPGTGGSPLHF; CDR3nt: TGTGCCAGCAGTCTTAGACCTGGGACAGGGGGATCACCCCTCCACTTT
abundance: NA; v_gene: TRBV7-8; j_gene: TRBJ1-3; d_gene: NA; CDR3aa: CASSSRRDFNRNTIYF; CDR3nt: TGTGCCAGCAGCTCCCGCCGTGATTTCAATAGAAACACCATATATTTT
abundance: NA; v_gene: TRBV7-8; j_gene: TRBJ2-1; d_gene: NA; CDR3aa: CASTRKADSYNEQFF; CDR3nt: TGTGCCAGCACCCGGAAAGCGGACTCCTACAATGAGCAGTTCTTC
abundance: NA; v_gene: TRBV13; j_gene: TRBJ2-3; d_gene: TRBD2; CDR3aa: CASITGLAGVASTDTQYF; CDR3nt: TGTGCCAGCATCACGGGACTAGCGGGAGTGGCTAGCACAGATACGCAGTATTTT